This T cell receptor (beta chain) was sequenced in a study of prognosis after radiotherapy for stage I lung cancer (dated by TCRdb to the early 2020s). Notes on the research overall: Around 20 stage I NSCLC patients were enrolled in Nanjing, China, between early 2018 and January 2019. Ages in the cohort of about a dozen men and more than five women ranged from roughly 53 to 84 years, with a median of 74. No patient received concurrent therapy alongside SBRT. The study took one blood sample before SBRT and one after SBRT from each of approximately 20 patients and sequenced all 38 samples. The study profiled peripheral blood TCR beta repertoires from stage I NSCLC patients before and after stereotactic body radiotherapy and related them to distant failure. About twelve patients had adenocarcinoma and more than five had squamous cell carcinoma as the tumor histology. Among the enrolled patients, fourteen had newly diagnosed primary stage I lung tumors, while about 5 had oligometastatic NSCLC following surgical resection of the primary tumor. All patients were regarded as medically inoperable, because of comorbidities in about eleven patients and refusal of surgery in more than 5 patients. Using image-guided IMRT or VMAT, SBRT was delivered in 3 to 5 fractions at a biologically effective dose of at least 100 Gy. After SBRT, distant metastases developed in about 20% of the 19 patients at a median of 7 months, while the remaining 15 patients had no significant progression. What the study reported, not specific to this receptor: Tumor specificity of expanded TCR clones was not determined. None of the reported P values were adjusted for multiple comparisons. Post-SBRT Shannon entropy and its change from baseline were lower in patients who developed distant metastases; baseline Shannon entropy was not associated with metastases. The small cohort and short follow-up limited the study, so independent validation of the findings is needed. Differences in TRBV and TRBJ usage frequencies by metastasis status were reportedly observed in two V genes at baseline and in nine V and two J genes after SBRT. After SBRT, the count of unique TCR clones dropped from a median of about 10,000 beforehand to 6,000 to 7,500 afterward (Wilcoxon paired P=0.011).

A history of other malignancies or of prior chemotherapy or radiotherapy was absent in all patients, and node-negative disease was shown on CT and PET/CT in all patients. At each of the two time points, six milliliters of peripheral venous blood were collected into EDTA tubes. PBMCs were isolated by Ficoll-Paque Plus density-gradient centrifugation. Immediately after collection, samples were stored at -80 degrees C until analysis. The TCR beta CDR3 region was amplified from genomic DNA by two rounds of multiplex PCR. In the first PCR round, primers specific to each TRBV and TRBJ gene were used, and the primer sequences were filed in Chinese patent CN105087789A. Universal primers were used in the second PCR round. The Roche High Pure PCR Template Preparation Kit was used to extract genomic DNA from frozen PBMCs. Libraries were sequenced paired-end with 151 bp reads on an Illumina HiSeq 3000. The paper's data handling went like this. Raw reads lacking the multiplex PCR primer sequences were removed with CutAdapt. PEAR was used to merge high-quality paired reads into contigs. TRB V, D and J gene segments were assigned to each contig with MiXCR by alignment to reference sequences. CDR3 sequences were clustered by base quality and sequence similarity to remove sequencing errors. Diversity was calculated as Shannon entropy divided by the natural log of the number of productive TCR sequences. Clonality was defined as one minus Shannon entropy divided by the natural log of the number of unique clonotypes. Progression-free survival cut-offs for repertoire metrics were chosen using the Youden index of ROC curves, with analyses run in R 3.5.3. The public reads were reanalyzed by TCRdb: fastp trimming at Q25, MiXCR alignment, in-frame beta chains only. Entries that share a CDR3 protein sequence are merged under the most common genes and DNA. The V and J calls reflect TCRdb's pipeline rather than the authors' work. The sample table shows about 19,000 distinct CDR3 sequences, and 45% to 50% are seen once. In total, the top ten clones hold 32% of the sample.

For CDR1 and CDR2, the germline V gene (reference sequence) lists PRHDT and FYEKMQ. V and J lose 2 bases and 5 bases, and a span of 22 bases separates them. The CDR3 starts with the cysteine, ends with the phenylalanine, and has 17 residues. Only the CDR3 DNA is retained, 51 bases long and in frame from the first base. This clonotype was found once. This receptor's antigen is unknown. No base quality values were provided; no much bigger clone lies one nucleotide off. Resting on one read, the evidence is weak. The chain couples TRBV13 to TRBJ2-7; the D gene assignment is ambiguous. This clonotype originated in a donor over 45 with non-small cell lung cancer. The sample here was PBMCs, taken before or after stereotactic body radiation therapy (not recorded which). The CDR3 region has the sequence CASSLYPSGDVSNEQYF. The DNA reads TGTGCCAGCAGCTTATATCCAAGTGGAGACGTCAGCAACGAGCAGTACTTC.